This TCR beta chain was sequenced during a study of Graves' ophthalmopathy and Graves' hyperthyroidism. Whole-study findings and limits: Blood also contained most of the expanded thyroid clonotypes above 0.001 frequency.

This clonotype has a handful of counts. As yet, its antigen is unknown. A much larger clone sits a single nucleotide away, making a read error possible. Ophthalmopathy donors were characterized by moderate-to-severe activity, CAS of at least 3, NOSPECS of at least 4, and duration under 3 months. Certain patients, namely those with other autoimmune diseases, uncontrolled infections, pregnancy or lactation, were excluded. Amplification of the TCR beta CDR3 regions used RNA transcripts (as template). Investigators did first-round RT-PCR with HTBI primers, then second-round multiplex PCR. TCRdb re-analysed the multiplex PCR reads in MiXCR, keeping a single row per CDR3 protein. The table has hundreds of thousands of distinct CDR3 sequences, roughly 40% seen once. The specimen sequenced was peripheral blood. The TCR sequence derives from an adult man with Graves' ophthalmopathy.

The CDR3 here is CASSFDRYTEAFF. The DNA of the CDR3 is TGTGCCAGCAGCTTCGACAGGTACACTGAAGCTTTCTTT. J is TRBJ1-1 and V is TRBV7-9; TRBD1 is a possible D gene (6 bases). CDR3 length: 13 amino acids. V lost 3 bases to trimming and J lost 3 bases, with 8 bases between them. The germline CDR1 and CDR2 sequences are SEHNR and FQNEAQ (reference sequence).